The 30 T cell receptor beta chains listed next were all sequenced from one sample in a study of graft-versus-host responses after intestinal transplantation. For these TCRs, the target antigens are not known. The method was immunoSEQ multiplex PCR; TCRdb's version includes in-frame clones alone and lacks a portion of them. The sample contains 100,000 to 140,000 clones, 80% to 90% of which appear only once. This specimen consisted of unstimulated CD4+ T cells sorted from spleen or lymph node cells, obtained before transplant. The receptor set was obtained from a human donor who was the organ donor for an intestinal transplant.

This chain connects TRBV10-3 to TRBJ2-7, with 9 bases identical to TRBD1. The CDR3 totals 13 residues. The ends lost 6 bases at V and 6 bases at J; junction bases unmatched: 6. Germline assignment: CDR1 ENHRY and CDR2 SYGVKD. This CDR3 reads CAISLEDRGEQYF. The CDR3 region has the DNA TGTGCCATCAGCCTAGAGGACAGGGGCGAGCAGTACTTC.

The CDR3 DNA is TGTGCCAGCTCACCACCTGGCCTGAATGAAAAACTGTTTTTT. The encoded protein is CASSPPGLNEKLFF. This rearrangement joins TRBV18 to TRBJ1-4; no clear D. This CDR3 spans 14 amino acids. V lost 0 bases and J lost 5, with 7 bases in between. From germline, CDR1 is KGHSH and CDR2 LQKENI.

CDR3 DNA sequence: TGCGCCAGCAGCCTGGGACTAGCTCCCACAGATACGCAGTATTTT. Translated, it gives CASSLGLAPTDTQYF. The J gene is TRBJ2-3, the V gene TRBV10-1, with 9 bases lining up with TRBD2. The J segment lost 2 bases and the V segment lost 6 bases, leaving 6 bases of the junction unmatched. Germline loops: CDR1 WNHNN, CDR2 SYGVQD (reference sequence). This CDR3 has 15 amino acids.

The count of this clone is one. The chain carries TRBV11-3 and TRBJ2-7, with D possibly TRBD2 on 5 matching bases. Germline V CDR1 and CDR2: SGHNT, YENEEA. Deletions cut 5 bases from V and 7 bases from J, with 24 bases between. CDR3 length: 16 amino acids. The CDR3: CASSPFLLEDLEEQYF. The DNA of the CDR3 is TGTGCCAGCAGCCCATTTCTTCTGGAGGACCTGGAAGAGCAGTACTTC.

The chain has TRBV21-1 and TRBJ2-5; the table gives TRBD2 as D, unverified against the DNA. TRBV21-1 is designated a pseudogene. The CDR3 loop spans 16 amino acids. CDR3 sequence: CASRGTSGTPQETQYF. For the CDR3, the DNA is TGTGCCAGCAGGGGGACTAGCGGGACCCCTCAAGAGACCCAGTACTTC.

This clone has only a few counts. CDR3 sequence (DNA): TGTGCCAGCGGAACCGCCCGGGGGAGGAGGGAAAAACTGTTTTTT. Its protein product is CASGTARGRREKLFF. The chain couples TRBV7-2 to TRBJ1-4, with a tentative D call TRBD1 (5 bases). V lost 8 bases and J 8 bases, leaving 21 bases between the germline ends. This CDR3 is 15 amino acids long. CDR1 SGHTA and CDR2 FQGNSA come from the germline V gene.

The chain couples TRBV9 to TRBJ1-4; 8 bases match TRBD1. From germline, CDR1 is SGDLS and CDR2 YYNGEE. Trimming removed 4 bases from V and 3 bases from J; junction bases left unmatched: 8. This CDR3 region has 16 residues. CDR3 region: CASSLDRGIANEKLFF. The CDR3 nucleotides read TGTGCCAGCAGCCTAGACAGGGGCATAGCTAATGAAAAACTGTTTTTT. The whole variable domain, filled in from reference TRBV9 and TRBJ1-4, reads DSGVTQTPKHLITATGQRVTLRCSPRSGDLSVYWYQQSLDQGLQFLIQYYNGEERAKGNILERFSAQQFPDLHSELNLSSLELGDSALYFCASSLDRGIANEKLFFGSGTQLSVL.

The genes are TRBV19 and TRBJ1-3; D is possibly TRBD1 (6 bases). Germline CDR1 is LNHDA and CDR2 is SQIVND (reference sequence). Trimming pared 5 bases from V and 0 bases from J, leaving 14 bases between. The CDR3 is made up of 16 amino acids. The CDR3 reads CASSDPGGHSGNTIYF. The CDR3 nucleotides are TGTGCCAGTAGTGACCCCGGGGGCCACTCTGGAAACACCATATATTTT.

This sequence joins TRBV10-1 and TRBJ2-2; 8 bases match TRBD2. The J segment lost 5 bases and the V segment lost 2 bases, leaving 1 base of the junction unmatched. Germline assignment: CDR1 WNHNN and CDR2 SYGVQD (reference sequence). The CDR3 runs 14 residues. CDR3 coding DNA: TGCGCCAGCAGTGAGGGGACTAGGACCGGGGAGCTGTTTTTT. As protein: CASSEGTRTGELFF.

Points on this clone: The germline gene is not matched at one end of the junction; a read error may be the cause. The chain has TRBV15 and TRBJ2-1, with TRBD2 identical over 9 bases. The CDR3 has 12 amino acids. Per the germline V gene, CDR1 is LNHNV and CDR2 is YYDKDF (reference sequence). The DNA for the CDR3 is TGTGCCACCAGCCGGCCCGGGACTAGCTGGGTCTTC. It translates to CATSRPGTSWVF.

This chain joins TRBV6-5 and TRBJ1-2; no clear D. The CDR3 is 15 residues long. The germline V and J ends were trimmed by 4 bases and 2 bases, with 14 bases remaining between them. From germline, CDR1 is MNHEY and CDR2 SVGAGI. The CDR3 sequence is CASSWGRTGNYGYTF. The DNA for the CDR3 is TGTGCCAGCAGTTGGGGAAGGACGGGGAACTATGGCTACACCTTC.

The V call is TRBV7-2, the J call TRBJ2-1; 8 bases line up with TRBD2. Germline values: CDR1 SGHTA, CDR2 FQGNSA. The CDR3 has 16 amino acids. V lost 1 base, J lost 3 bases, and 5 bases stayed unmatched. In DNA form, the CDR3 reads TGTGCCAGCAGCTTAGTCTGGGCGGGGGGCTACAATGAGCAGTTCTTC. Protein product: CASSLVWAGGYNEQFF. Based on the CDR3 plus reference TRBV7-2 and TRBJ2-1, the full variable domain is GAGVSQSPSNKVTEKGKDVELRCDPISGHTALYWYRQSLGQGLEFLIYFQGNSAPDKSGLPSDRFSAERTGGSVSTLTIQRTQQEDSAVYLCASSLVWAGGYNEQFFGPGTRLTVL.

The CDR3 nucleotides read TGTGCCAGCAGCTCAAGATATGGCTACACCTTC. This codes for CASSSRYGYTF. The chain combines TRBV7-9 with TRBJ1-2; no reliable D call. V was shortened by 4 bases and J by 5 bases, with 5 bases between the two germline ends. The germline gives CDR1 SEHNR, CDR2 FQNEAQ (reference sequence). The CDR3 spans 11 residues.

The V gene is TRBV13, the J gene TRBJ2-3; 8 nucleotides match TRBD2. V lost 0 bases, J lost 3 bases, and 8 bases stayed unmatched. Germline V lookup: CDR1 PRHDT, CDR2 FYEKMQ (reference sequence). This CDR3 region has 17 residues. In DNA form, the CDR3 reads TGTGCCAGCAGCTTAGGCCCCGAGCGGGGGTTGACAGATACGCAGTATTTT. This gives the protein CASSLGPERGLTDTQYF.

The chain is built from TRBV29-1 and TRBJ1-5, with a tentative D call TRBD1 (5 bases). Trimming cost V 4 bases and J 5 bases, with 9 bases left between them. Per the germline V gene, CDR1 is SQVTM and CDR2 is ANQGSEA. CDR3 length equals 12 residues. As DNA, the CDR3 is TGCAGCGTTGGGGGGAGTGATCAGCCCCAGCATTTT. Its translation: CSVGGSDQPQHF.

The sample holds a few counts of this clone. This chain links TRBV6-6 with TRBJ1-5, with D perhaps TRBD1 (6 bases). The CDR3 covers 13 residues. The V gene's germline CDR1 is MNHNY and CDR2 SVGAGI (reference sequence). Between the trimmed V and J ends, which lost 6 bases and 4 bases, there was a span of 10 bases. CDR3 amino acids: CASRFGQNQPQHF. DNA of the CDR3: TGTGCCAGCAGATTCGGACAGAATCAGCCCCAGCATTTT.

This clone was picked up one time. The CDR3: CASSTGTFWTTGELFF. Here the CDR3 DNA reads TGTGCCAGTAGCACCGGGACATTTTGGACCACCGGGGAGCTGTTTTTT. V usage is TRBV19 and J usage is TRBJ2-2; a weak D match, TRBD1 (6 bases). V lost 6 bases to trimming and J lost 4 bases, with 18 bases between them. Looked up from germline, CDR1 is LNHDA and CDR2 is SQIVND (reference sequence). CDR3 length equals 16 residues.

V usage is TRBV7-3 and J usage is TRBJ1-3; D is perhaps TRBD1 (5 bases). Trimming took 0 bases from V and 2 from J, leaving 11 bases between them. This CDR3 is built from 16 residues. CDR1 and CDR2 (germline): SGHTA, FQGTGA. CDR3 DNA sequence: TGTGCCAGCAGCTTAACCCCGGACACGGCTGGAAACACCATATATTTT. This codes for CASSLTPDTAGNTIYF. Complete variable domain (other parts from reference TRBV7-3 and TRBJ1-3): GAGVSQTPSNKVTEKGKYVELRCDPISGHTALYWYRQSLGQGPEFLIYFQGTGAADDSGLPNDRFFAVRPEGSVSTLKIQRTERGDSAVYLCASSLTPDTAGNTIYFGEGSWLTVV.

J is TRBJ2-7 and V is TRBV7-9, with TRBD1 as a possible D gene (6 bases). The length of the CDR3 is 14 residues. The germline V gene has CDR1 SEHNR and CDR2 FQNEAQ (reference sequence). Trimming removed 6 bases at V and 2 bases at J, with 14 bases between. The CDR3 region is CASSRSSGAYEQYF. The CDR3 nucleotides read TGTGCCAGCAGTCGTTCGTCAGGGGCCTACGAGCAGTACTTC.

The chain uses TRBV29-1 and TRBJ2-7; D is perhaps TRBD2 (5 bases). This CDR3 comprises 13 residues. Germline V gene lookup returns CDR1 SQVTM and CDR2 ANQGSEA. The germline V and J ends were trimmed by 3 bases and 5 bases, with 14 bases remaining between them. Written as DNA, the CDR3 is TGCAGCGTTGAGTACGGGGTTCGCGACGAGCAGTACTTC. Its translation is CSVEYGVRDEQYF.

This chain connects TRBV6-5 to TRBJ2-7; 7 nucleotides line up with TRBD1. Trimming removed 8 bases from V and 2 bases from J; junction bases left unmatched: 3. This CDR3 is 12 amino acids long. CDR1 is MNHEY and CDR2 is SVGAGI in the germline V gene. The CDR3 protein is CASGTAAYEQYF. The DNA of the CDR3 is TGTGCCAGCGGGACAGCGGCCTACGAGCAGTACTTC.

The chain combines TRBV27 with TRBJ2-1, with TRBD2 matching over 10 bases. This CDR3 has 14 amino acids. Germline V CDR1 and CDR2: MNHEY, SMNVEV (reference sequence). V shed 5 bases and J 2 bases; nucleotides not matched to a gene: 0. This CDR3 is CASSLAGAYNEQFF. In DNA, the CDR3 is TGTGCCAGCAGTCTAGCGGGAGCCTACAATGAGCAGTTCTTC.

This clone was observed a single time. The chain is built from TRBV18 and TRBJ2-3; possibly TRBD1 for D (6 bases). CDR3 length: 14 amino acids. The germline gives CDR1 KGHSH, CDR2 LQKENI. V was trimmed by 4 bases and J by 6 bases, leaving 14 bases between them. Here the CDR3 DNA reads TGTGCCAGCTCACTTACAGGGTGGAAGGATACGCAGTATTTT. This codes for CASSLTGWKDTQYF.

CDR3 in amino acids: CASSLGNYGYTF. CDR3 in DNA: TGTGCCAGCAGCCTGGGCAACTATGGCTACACCTTC. V usage is TRBV6-1 and J usage is TRBJ1-2; D is uncertain. Trimming removed 6 bases at V and 2 bases at J, with 7 bases between. This CDR3 spans 12 amino acids. Germline V gene lookup returns CDR1 MNHNS and CDR2 SASEGT.

V gene TRBV7-9 combines with J gene TRBJ1-5; D uncertain. The CDR3 runs 14 residues. V lost 1 base to trimming and J lost 5 bases, with 9 bases between them. Germline loops: CDR1 SEHNR, CDR2 FQNEAQ (reference sequence). CDR3 protein: CASSLGTEHQPQHF. The CDR3 nucleotides are TGTGCCAGCAGCTTAGGAACGGAGCATCAGCCCCAGCATTTT.

CDR3 sequence reads: CATSRDIRATNEKLFF. The DNA for the CDR3 is TGTGCCACCAGCAGAGATATTCGGGCAACTAATGAAAAACTGTTTTTT. The chain is built from TRBV15 and TRBJ1-4; D not certain. In germline, CDR1 is LNHNV, CDR2 YYDKDF (reference sequence). The V gene lost 0 bases and the J gene lost 0 bases, with 8 bases spanning the gap. The CDR3 contains 16 residues.

The J gene is TRBJ2-5, the V gene TRBV7-2; TRBD2 aligns across 7 bases. V dropped 5 bases and J dropped 5; count of bases not matched to a gene: 8. From germline, CDR1 is SGHTA and CDR2 FQGNSA. The CDR3 loop spans 14 amino acids. The CDR3 DNA follows: TGTGCCAGCAGCCTTACGGGGGGAAGGGAGACCCAGTACTTC. Its translation is CASSLTGGRETQYF.

The chain uses TRBV30 and TRBJ2-3, with unresolved D. V gave up 2 bases and J gave up 2 bases, with 11 bases separating them. The CDR3 is 14 amino acids. CDR1 and CDR2 from the germline V gene are GTSNPN and SVGIG (reference sequence). CDR3 region: CAWSYGIFTDTQYF. CDR3 DNA sequence: TGTGCCTGGAGTTATGGGATCTTCACAGATACGCAGTATTTT. Variable domain in full (rest from reference TRBV30 and TRBJ2-3): SQTIHQWPATLVQPVGSPLSLECTVEGTSNPNLYWYRQAAGRGLQLLFYSVGIGQISSEVPQNLSASRPQDRQFILSSKKLLLSDSGFYLCAWSYGIFTDTQYFGPGTRLTVL.

V usage is TRBV9 and J usage is TRBJ2-2; D call uncertain. The CDR3 has 11 amino acids. Trimming removed 6 bases from V and 2 bases from J, with 2 bases in between. Germline V gene lookup returns CDR1 SGDLS and CDR2 YYNGEE. CDR3 residues: CASTNTGELFF. The DNA for the CDR3 is TGTGCCAGCACCAACACCGGGGAGCTGTTTTTT. Using reference TRBV9 and TRBJ2-2 for the parts outside the CDR3, the full variable domain is DSGVTQTPKHLITATGQRVTLRCSPRSGDLSVYWYQQSLDQGLQFLIQYYNGEERAKGNILERFSAQQFPDLHSELNLSSLELGDSALYFCASTNTGELFFGEGSRLTVL.

The rearrangement links TRBV10-2 to TRBJ2-7; D is uncertain. This CDR3 contains 14 residues. V gave up 4 bases and J gave up 1 base, with 11 bases separating them. The germline V gene encodes CDR1 WSHSY and CDR2 SAAADI. This CDR3 reads CASSAWGKSYEQYF. CDR3 DNA: TGCGCCAGCAGTGCTTGGGGAAAGTCCTACGAGCAGTACTTC.